Shown below are 5 T cell receptor beta chains from a single sample sequenced in a study of T cell repertoires in cytomegalovirus infection. MiXCR, run by TCRdb on the reads, gives a single entry per CDR3 protein. This sample has hundreds of thousands of distinct CDR3 sequences, with approximately 30% found just once. These TCRs' antigens remain unknown. The material sequenced was cultured CD8+ T cells from PBMCs, taken from culture after CMV antigen stimulation. These receptors originate from a human donor in good health (CMV status not recorded). Some clones in this sample may be carry-over from other donors' samples.

The chain recombines TRBV13 with TRBJ1-2; TRBD1 agrees at 7 bases. Looked up from germline, CDR1 is PRHDT and CDR2 is FYEKMQ (reference sequence). The CDR3 covers 16 residues. V lost 6 bases and J lost 7; bases outside the gene matches: 17. The CDR3 here is CASSEGRGIFLGGYTF. CDR3 in DNA: TGTGCCAGCAGTGAAGGCAGGGGGATTTTCTTGGGTGGCTACACCTTC. Full variable domain (outside the CDR3, taken from reference TRBV13 and TRBJ1-2): AAGVIQSPRHLIKEKRETATLKCYPIPRHDTVYWYQQGPGQDPQFLISFYEKMQSDKGSIPDRFSAQQFSDYHSELNMSSLELGDSALYFCASSEGRGIFLGGYTFGSGTRLTVV.

This clonotype was observed at least ten times. The chain joins TRBV12-3 or TRBV12-4 to TRBJ1-2, with no clear D. This CDR3 has 15 amino acids. The ends were cut back, 6 bases at V and 5 bases at J, with 19 bases in the middle. The chain's CDR3 is CASSPGSPSSYGYTF. The DNA for the CDR3 is TGTGCCAGCAGCCCCGGCTCCCCCTCTAGTTATGGCTACACCTTC.

This clonotype turned up a few times. The chain combines TRBV7-6 with TRBJ2-3, with a weak D call TRBD1 (6 bases). The CDR3 is made up of 17 amino acids. The V end lost 3 bases, the J end lost 3 bases, and 19 bases lay between the germline ends. The germline gives CDR1 SGHVS, CDR2 FNYEAQ. The CDR3 DNA is TGTGCCAGCAGCTTGGGGCCTGATACAGGGCTAACAGATACGCAGTATTTT. This translates into CASSLGPDTGLTDTQYF.

The table lists this clonotype with a few counts. The gene calls are TRBV6-6 and TRBJ2-3; TRBD2 matches 9 bases. Germline CDR1 and CDR2: MNHNY and SVGAGI (reference sequence). After removal of 2 bases from V and 2 bases from J, the junction contained 5 bases not matched to a gene. CDR3 length equals 16 residues. The CDR3 DNA reads TGTGCCAGCAGTTACCTGGCTAGCGGGGTCACAGATACGCAGTATTTT. Residues: CASSYLASGVTDTQYF.

This clonotype has just a few counts. The rearrangement joins TRBV28 to TRBJ1-5; D gene ambiguous. This CDR3 has 11 residues. V was trimmed by 6 bases and J by 9 bases, leaving 9 bases between them. Germline CDR1 reads MDHEN; CDR2 reads SYDVKM. The CDR3 protein is CASSDLLPQHF. In DNA, the CDR3 is TGTGCCAGCAGCGACTTACTGCCCCAGCATTTT.